This passage covers 3 T cell receptor beta chains from one sample sequenced in a study of T-cell reconstitution after alpha-beta-depleted transplantation in children. The library targeted TCRbeta and was prepared with unique molecular identifiers. MiXCR was run by TCRdb on the PCR reads, yielding one entry per CDR3 protein. This table has 500,000 to 650,000 distinct CDR3 sequences, roughly 13% appearing once. Sequenced here: PBMCs, mostly from graft donor cells, sampled 360 days after TCRalphabeta/CD19-depleted stem cell transplant. Source of these receptors: a male patient younger than 18 who had a stem cell transplant for acute myeloid leukemia, so the T cells may come from the graft donor.

This clonotype was detected ten times or more. This chain uses TRBV25-1 with TRBJ2-4; the match to TRBD2 covers 11 bases. V shed 5 bases and J 8 bases; nucleotides not matched to a gene: 11. Germline loops: CDR1 MGHDK, CDR2 SYGVNS. This CDR3 has 16 residues. The CDR3 here is CASSHQASGRMYIQYF. CDR3 coding DNA: TGTGCCAGCAGTCATCAGGCTAGCGGGAGGATGTACATTCAGTACTTC. Using reference TRBV25-1 and TRBJ2-4 for the parts outside the CDR3, the full variable domain is EADIYQTPRYLVIGTGKKITLECSQTMGHDKMYWYQQDPGMELHLIHYSYGVNSTEKGDLSSESTVSRIRTEHFPLTLESARPSHTSQYLCASSHQASGRMYIQYFGAGTRLSVL.

The V call is TRBV9, the J call TRBJ2-5; the D gene is possibly TRBD1 (5 bases). The CDR3 covers 13 residues. CDR1 is SGDLS and CDR2 is YYNGEE in the germline V gene. V was shortened by 3 bases and J by 5 bases, with 11 bases between the two germline ends. The CDR3, as DNA: TGTGCCAGCAGCGCTACCTCAGGGGAGACCCAGTACTTC. It is translated as CASSATSGETQYF.

This clonotype was counted ten times or more. This chain links TRBV7-3 with TRBJ1-1, with no clear D. In germline, CDR1 is SGHTA, CDR2 FQGTGA. V dropped 5 bases and J dropped 4 bases, with 14 bases sitting between them. The CDR3 consists of 14 residues. The CDR3 is CASSPDNIGTEAFF. The CDR3 nucleotides are TGTGCCAGCAGCCCAGACAATATTGGCACTGAAGCTTTCTTT.